Each of the 2 T cell receptor beta chains below was sequenced from the same sample in a study of cytotoxic CD8 clonotypes in ibrutinib-treated CLL. Sequenced by immunoSEQ multiplex PCR; TCRdb stores in-frame clones only, minus some. The repertoire holds 130,000 or so clones, with around 84% as singletons. The sequences come from PBMCs, collected after 24 months of ibrutinib treatment. The origin of the receptors is a human donor with chronic lymphocytic leukemia.

This clone was observed at least ten times. The chain has TRBV30 and TRBJ1-2; 12 nucleotides agree with TRBD1. Trimming cost V 3 bases and J 4 bases; bases outside gene matches: 6. The CDR3 loop spans 15 amino acids. Per germline, CDR1 GTSNPN and CDR2 SVGIG (reference sequence). In nucleotides, the CDR3 is TGTGCCTGGAGCGCGGGACAGGGGGCAATCTATGGCTACACCTTC. Translation: CAWSAGQGAIYGYTF.

The chain joins TRBV11-1 to TRBJ2-7; 7 bases match TRBD2. CDR1 SGHAT and CDR2 FQDESV come from the germline V gene (reference sequence). The CDR3 totals 16 residues. The junction had 10 bases not matched to a gene; V was cut back by 3 bases and J by 2 bases. The CDR3 DNA is TGTGCCAGCAGCTTCCCTAAAGCGGGGCCCACCTACGAGCAGTACTTC. Translation gives CASSFPKAGPTYEQYF.